A selection of T cell receptor beta chains follows, all from one sample in a study of blood T cell repertoires in COVID-19. The repertoire was sequenced with immunoSEQ multiplex PCR; TCRdb's copy has only in-frame clones and lacks some. The sample contains about 120,000 clones, approximately 89% of which appear only once. The source material was peripheral blood. Every receptor here comes from an older woman with COVID-19, enrolled during active disease. The CDR3 runs from the conserved cysteine through the conserved F or W. A D gene is named only where the DNA matches it firmly. Expanded clones are given a class, and other clones once, few, many or no size at all.

j_call d_call v_call clone_size cdr3_nt cdr3_aa
TRBJ1-1 TRBD1 TRBV5-1 once TGCGCCAGCAGCCCTGGCGGACAGGGGAACACTGAAGCTTTCTTT CASSPGGQGNTEAFF
TRBJ1-2 NA TRBV13 NA TGTGCCAGCATCGGGAGGGATGACTATGGCTACACCTTC CASIGRDDYGYTF
TRBJ2-2 TRBD2 TRBV7-9 NA TGTGCCAGCAGCCCCCGGGGTAGCGGGGGGGCCGGATACACCGGGGAGCTGTTTTTT CASSPRGSGGAGYTGELFF
TRBJ1-2 NA TRBV5-1 NA TGCGCCAGCAGTTCCGGGGTAGGTTATGGCTACACCTTC CASSSGVGYGYTF
TRBJ2-3 TRBD1 TRBV5-1 NA TGCGCCAGCAGCTCACCCCATACCCGGACAGGGATGGGTACGCAGTATTTT CASSSPHTRTGMGTQYF
TRBJ1-5 TRBD1 TRBV19 few TGTGCCAGTAGTCAAAGGACAGGGGGCGGTCAGCCCCAGCATTTT CASSQRTGGGQPQHF
TRBJ1-5 NA TRBV19 NA TGTGCCAGTAGTATAGATCCAGGGGCCTCATGGGGCAATCAGCCCCAGCATTTT CASSIDPGASWGNQPQHF
TRBJ1-6 TRBD1 TRBV5-1 few TGCGCCAGCAGACCCACCACAGGGGACTATAATTCACCCCTCCACTTT CASRPTTGDYNSPLHF
TRBJ2-1 NA TRBV21-1 NA TGTGCCAGCAGCAAACCGGACAGAAACAATGAGCAGTTCTTC CASSKPDRNNEQFF
TRBJ1-2 TRBD1 TRBV27 NA TGTGCCAGCAGTTCCCACCGGGACAGGGGACGCTACACCTTC CASSSHRDRGRYTF
TRBJ1-2 NA TRBV20-1 NA TGCAGTGCTCCCACGGGTGACAGGCCTTCCTTC CSAPTGDRPSF